The 32 T cell receptor beta chains below were found in one sample sequenced in a study of PD-1 blockade in classical Hodgkin lymphoma. In every patient, relapse followed autologous stem cell transplantation, while exposure to brentuximab vedotin differed. The data were produced by immunoSEQ multiplex PCR, yet TCRdb's version contains in-frame clones alone and is incomplete. The table lists approximately 46,000 clones, 73% of them singletons. Source: peripheral blood mononuclear cells (PBMCs), taken at baseline. The source is a human donor with classical Hodgkin lymphoma.

The chain couples TRBV29-1 to TRBJ2-2, with 9 nucleotides matching TRBD1. This CDR3 contains 14 residues. V dropped 4 bases and J dropped 5; count of bases not matched to a gene: 5. Germline assignment: CDR1 SQVTM and CDR2 ANQGSEA. The CDR3 DNA follows: TGCAGCGTTGGGGACAGGGTTCGGACCGGGGAGCTGTTTTTT. It translates to CSVGDRVRTGELFF.

The chain carries TRBV6-5 and TRBJ2-7; 10 bases agree with TRBD1. V gave up 4 bases and J gave up 6 bases; unmatched junction bases: 9. CDR1 is MNHEY and CDR2 is SVGAGI in the germline V gene. The length of the CDR3 is 15 residues. The CDR3 is CASSSPGTGVVEQYF. The CDR3 nucleotides read TGTGCCAGCAGTTCACCCGGGACAGGGGTGGTCGAGCAGTACTTC.

J is TRBJ1-1 and V is TRBV9, with 8 bases lining up with TRBD1. Unmatched junction bases numbered 2, after V lost 3 bases and J lost 1 base. The CDR3 sequence is 14 residues long. The V gene's germline CDR1 is SGDLS and CDR2 YYNGEE. The CDR3 reads CASSETGANTEAFF. CDR3 nucleotide sequence: TGTGCCAGCAGCGAGACAGGGGCGAACACTGAAGCTTTCTTT.

The chain couples TRBV7-6 to TRBJ2-1, with 7 bases matching TRBD2. Germline lookup yields CDR1 SGHVS and CDR2 FNYEAQ. V dropped 1 base and J dropped 6; count of bases not matched to a gene: 6. This CDR3 region has 15 residues. CDR3 amino acids: CASSLVRGEGNEQFF. As DNA, the CDR3 is TGTGCCAGCAGCTTAGTACGGGGGGAGGGCAATGAGCAGTTCTTC.

This sequence joins TRBV27 and TRBJ1-5, with D hard to call. The V gene's germline CDR1 is MNHEY and CDR2 SMNVEV (reference sequence). The CDR3 length is 15 residues. Trimming pared 5 bases from V and 1 base from J, leaving 12 bases between. In DNA, the CDR3 is TGTGCCAGCAGTCCAGTCGTCAGGAGCAATCAGCCCCAGCATTTT. Its translation: CASSPVVRSNQPQHF.

This clone appeared once. The rearrangement links TRBV5-5 to TRBJ1-1, with D possibly being TRBD1 (5 bases). V lost 5 bases and J 1 base, leaving 15 bases between the germline ends. This CDR3 comprises 15 residues. The V gene's germline CDR1 is SGHKS and CDR2 YYEKEE (reference sequence). In DNA form, the CDR3 reads TGTGCCAGCAGGTGGGAGGGAGGGGCGAACACTGAAGCTTTCTTT. Translation gives CASRWEGGANTEAFF.

This chain joins TRBV7-8 and TRBJ1-1; D unresolved. Germline V gives CDR1 SGHVS, CDR2 FQNEAQ. The length of the CDR3 is 11 residues. The germline V and J ends were trimmed by 8 bases and 3 bases, with 7 bases remaining between them. The CDR3 DNA follows: TGTGCCAGCGGCGGGTACACTGAAGCTTTCTTT. Translating gives CASGGYTEAFF.

The rearrangement joins TRBV11-2 to TRBJ2-7, with no clear D. The V gene's germline CDR1 is SGHAT and CDR2 FQNNGV. The V end lost 5 bases, the J end lost 3 bases, and 5 bases lay between the germline ends. The CDR3 extends over 11 amino acids. The CDR3 sequence is CASSDGYEQYF. The CDR3 DNA is TGTGCCAGCAGCGACGGCTACGAGCAGTACTTC.

This chain joins TRBV28 and TRBJ2-1, with 7 bases matching TRBD1. CDR1 is MDHEN and CDR2 is SYDVKM in the germline V gene. J was trimmed by 7 bases and V by 7 bases; bases with no gene match: 13. This CDR3 spans 15 amino acids. As DNA, the CDR3 is TGTGCCAGCAATAGGGACAGAAGCCTTAGGAATGAGCAGTTCTTC. This sequence encodes CASNRDRSLRNEQFF.

Worth noting for this clone: Other DNA sequences in this sample translate to the same CDR3. V usage is TRBV7-6 and J usage is TRBJ2-1, with TRBD2 identical over 9 bases. The CDR3 spans 15 residues. Germline CDR1 reads SGHVS; CDR2 reads FNYEAQ. V trimming: 4 bases; J trimming: 1 base; junction bases outside the gene matches: 2. As DNA, the CDR3 is TGTGCCAGCAGCTCTAGCGGGACGTCCTACAATGAGCAGTTCTTC. As protein: CASSSSGTSYNEQFF.

Points on this clone: An end of the junction does not agree with germline; a read error may underlie this. The sample carries other DNA sequences with the same CDR3. V usage is TRBV19 and J usage is TRBJ2-1; the D gene is possibly TRBD1 (6 bases). The CDR3 spans 16 residues. In germline, CDR1 is LNHDA, CDR2 SQIVND (reference sequence). The CDR3 nucleotides are TGTGCCAGTAGTACGGTACAGGGCCCTTCCTACAATGAACAGTTCTTC. Encoded protein: CASSTVQGPSYNEQFF.

The CDR3 region is CASSLRGLAGGPSNTQYF. The CDR3 DNA reads TGTGCCAGCAGCTTAAGGGGACTAGCGGGAGGCCCCAGTAATACGCAGTATTTT. The chain has TRBV7-3 and TRBJ2-3; 15 bases are shared with TRBD2. Germline V gene sequence: CDR1 SGHTA, CDR2 FQGTGA. V gave up 1 base and J gave up 7 bases; unmatched junction bases: 9. This CDR3 has 18 amino acids.

In this sample, this clone turned up once. This chain uses TRBV7-9 with TRBJ2-2; D is uncertain. CDR3 size: 14 residues. Germline lookup yields CDR1 SEHNR and CDR2 FQNEAQ (reference sequence). V lost 4 bases and J lost 3, with 9 bases in between. CDR3 bases: TGTGCCAGCAGCTCTGACACTTACACCGGGGAGCTGTTTTTT. Protein product: CASSSDTYTGELFF.

Regarding this clone: The same CDR3 can be traced to other DNA sequences in this sample. The genes are TRBV4-1 and TRBJ1-1, with a possible D match to TRBD1 (6 bases). Deletions cut 4 bases from V and 8 bases from J, with 14 bases between. CDR1 MGHRA and CDR2 YSYEKL come from the germline V gene. The CDR3 has 13 residues. The CDR3 sequence is CASSLRLGTEAFF. CDR3 in DNA: TGCGCCAGCAGCCTCCGCTTAGGGACAGAAGCTTTCTTT.

This chain links TRBV6-1 with TRBJ1-5; 9 positions agree with TRBD1. V was clipped by 2 bases and J by 7 bases; unmatched bases: 6. The CDR3 runs to 15 residues. CDR1 is MNHNS and CDR2 is SASEGT in the germline V gene. This CDR3 reads CASSEPTGGAQPQHF. The CDR3 DNA sequence: TGTGCCAGCAGTGAACCAACAGGGGGCGCCCAGCCCCAGCATTTT.

This clone has a handful of counts. The rearrangement uses TRBV7-9 and TRBJ2-7, with D uncertain. Per the germline V gene, CDR1 is SEHNR and CDR2 is FQNEAQ (reference sequence). V lost 1 base, J lost 6 bases, and 13 bases lay in between. The CDR3 loop spans 14 amino acids. The DNA of the CDR3 is TGTGCCAGCAGCTTAGATGAACACCCCGTCGAGCAGTACTTC. Protein product: CASSLDEHPVEQYF.

This clone has only a few counts. The chain is built from TRBV10-2 and TRBJ2-7; 7 bases are a match to TRBD2. Per germline, CDR1 WSHSY and CDR2 SAAADI. CDR3 length: 12 residues. The trim removed 7 bases at V and 6 bases at J, leaving 6 bases unmatched. This CDR3 is CASKELASEQYF. The CDR3 DNA follows: TGCGCCAGCAAGGAACTAGCGTCCGAGCAGTACTTC.

The V gene is TRBV5-4, the J gene TRBJ2-3; 13 positions match TRBD2. The ends lost 4 bases at V and 4 bases at J; junction bases unmatched: 6. CDR1 and CDR2 from the germline V gene are SGHNT and YYREEE (reference sequence). This CDR3 has 16 residues. CDR3 in amino acids: CASSPRTSGSADTQYF. The CDR3, as DNA: TGTGCCAGCAGCCCCCGGACTAGCGGGAGTGCAGATACGCAGTATTTT.

The V gene is TRBV30, the J gene TRBJ2-3, with a possible D match to TRBD1 (5 bases). The CDR3 is 17 amino acids. Germline CDR1 reads GTSNPN; CDR2 reads SVGIG (reference sequence). Trimming took 2 bases from V and 6 from J, leaving 24 bases between them. In nucleotides, the CDR3 is TGTGCCTGGAGTAATAGGTGGGGCAGGCAACTTTCGGATACGCAGTATTTT. It codes for CAWSNRWGRQLSDTQYF. Full variable domain (missing parts from reference TRBV30 and TRBJ2-3): SQTIHQWPATLVQPVGSPLSLECTVEGTSNPNLYWYRQAAGRGLQLLFYSVGIGQISSEVPQNLSASRPQDRQFILSSKKLLLSDSGFYLCAWSNRWGRQLSDTQYFGPGTRLTVL.

The sample holds a few counts of this clone. The chain recombines TRBV2 with TRBJ2-2; 8 bases are a match to TRBD1. The CDR3 runs 15 residues. Germline V gene lookup returns CDR1 SNHLY and CDR2 FYNNEI. The trim removed 5 bases at V and 7 bases at J, leaving 9 bases unmatched. CDR3 protein: CASSNSRGQVGELFF. Here the CDR3 DNA reads TGTGCCAGCAGTAACTCCAGGGGGCAGGTCGGGGAGCTGTTTTTT.

This clone has a single count. V is TRBV4-2 and J is TRBJ1-1; D not resolved. The CDR3 is 15 amino acids. CDR1 is LGHNA and CDR2 is YNFKEQ in the germline V gene. V dropped 0 bases and J dropped 4 bases, with 12 bases sitting between them. This CDR3 reads CASSQEGAKGTEAFF. The DNA for the CDR3 is TGTGCCAGCAGCCAAGAAGGAGCCAAGGGCACTGAAGCTTTCTTT.

The chain uses TRBV5-4 and TRBJ1-2, with D perhaps matching TRBD1 (6 bases). Germline V gene sequence: CDR1 SGHNT, CDR2 YYREEE (reference sequence). V was clipped by 4 bases and J by 5 bases, with 18 bases between them. The CDR3 is 15 residues long. The CDR3 nucleotides are TGTGCCAGCAGCCCCTGGTCAGGGGTGAATTATGGCTACACCTTC. Translating it yields CASSPWSGVNYGYTF.

The chain couples TRBV6-5 to TRBJ2-7, with D perhaps TRBD1 (5 bases). Germline lookup yields CDR1 MNHEY and CDR2 SVGAGI. The CDR3 sequence is 15 residues long. The V end lost 6 bases, the J end lost 0 bases, and 15 bases lay between the germline ends. In DNA form, the CDR3 reads TGTGCCAGCAGCCCGCCAGGGTCCCGCTCCTACGAGCAGTACTTC. Translating it yields CASSPPGSRSYEQYF.

CDR3 protein: CASSLVARNTEAFF. The CDR3 nucleotides are TGTGCCAGCAGCTTAGTTGCCAGGAACACTGAAGCTTTCTTT. The rearrangement links TRBV7-2 to TRBJ1-1; D not certain. The CDR3 covers 14 residues. Trimming removed 1 base from V and 1 base from J, with 7 bases in between. Looked up from germline, CDR1 is SGHTA and CDR2 is FQGNSA.

The chain combines TRBV12-5 with TRBJ1-1, with a tentative D call TRBD1 (5 bases). The CDR3 runs 14 residues. Deletions cut 1 base from V and 0 bases from J, with 6 bases between. The germline gives CDR1 LGHNT, CDR2 FRNRAP. In DNA form, the CDR3 reads TGTGCTAGTGGTTTGGCGACAGTGAACACTGAAGCTTTCTTT. Protein product: CASGLATVNTEAFF.

The chain has TRBV30 and TRBJ2-5, with D maybe TRBD2 (7 bases). The ends were cut back, 2 bases at V and 2 bases at J, with 18 bases in the middle. The germline V gene encodes CDR1 GTSNPN and CDR2 SVGIG (reference sequence). This CDR3 spans 16 amino acids. The CDR3 DNA reads as TGTGCCTGGAGTCCCCGTGGCAGGGGAGGGCAAGAGACCCAGTACTTC. Its protein is CAWSPRGRGGQETQYF. Looking up the rest from reference TRBV30 and TRBJ2-5 gives the full variable domain: SQTIHQWPATLVQPVGSPLSLECTVEGTSNPNLYWYRQAAGRGLQLLFYSVGIGQISSEVPQNLSASRPQDRQFILSSKKLLLSDSGFYLCAWSPRGRGGQETQYFGPGTRLLVL.

This clone was recorded only once. The V call is TRBV2, the J call TRBJ1-2, with TRBD1 identical over 7 bases. The J segment lost 8 bases and the V segment lost 2 bases, leaving 11 bases of the junction unmatched. Germline CDR1 and CDR2: SNHLY and FYNNEI. The CDR3 is 15 residues long. The CDR3 coding sequence is TGTGCCAGCAGTGAATTGGGGCAGGGGGGAGGCGGCTACACCTTC. Its translation is CASSELGQGGGGYTF.

J is TRBJ2-2 and V is TRBV29-1; 12 nucleotides agree with TRBD2. CDR3 length: 19 amino acids. The V and J ends lost 1 base and 1 base, in that order; junction bases with no gene match: 10. The germline gives CDR1 SQVTM, CDR2 ANQGSEA. CDR3 DNA: TGCAGCGTTGAAGTGAGGAGGACTAGCGGGACCAGGAACACCGGGGAGCTGTTTTTT. It is translated as CSVEVRRTSGTRNTGELFF.

The CDR3 protein is CASSLVGGSSGELFF. The CDR3 nucleotides read TGCGCCAGCAGCTTGGTGGGCGGGAGTTCCGGGGAGCTGTTTTTT. The chain joins TRBV5-1 to TRBJ2-2, with 7 bases matching TRBD2. This CDR3 is built from 15 residues. The V gene's germline CDR1 is SGHRS and CDR2 YFSETQ. Trimming removed 0 bases from V and 6 bases from J; junction bases left unmatched: 5.

The V gene is TRBV19, the J gene TRBJ2-1; D perhaps matches TRBD2 (6 bases). V lost 5 bases to trimming and J lost 5 bases, with 16 bases between them. Per germline, CDR1 LNHDA and CDR2 SQIVND (reference sequence). This CDR3 spans 15 amino acids. CDR3 amino acids: CASSALGTPDNEQFF. DNA for the CDR3: TGTGCCAGTAGTGCCCTCGGGACTCCTGACAATGAGCAGTTCTTC.

This clone has just a few counts. The rearrangement links TRBV30 to TRBJ1-3; D perhaps matches TRBD1 (5 bases). Germline V lookup: CDR1 GTSNPN, CDR2 SVGIG (reference sequence). This CDR3 is built from 15 residues. The V end lost 2 bases, the J end lost 0 bases, and 11 bases lay between the germline ends. CDR3 residues: CAWSRQGASGNTIYF. CDR3 sequence (DNA): TGTGCCTGGAGTCGGCAGGGAGCCTCTGGAAACACCATATATTTT. Looking up the rest from reference TRBV30 and TRBJ1-3 gives the full variable domain: SQTIHQWPATLVQPVGSPLSLECTVEGTSNPNLYWYRQAAGRGLQLLFYSVGIGQISSEVPQNLSASRPQDRQFILSSKKLLLSDSGFYLCAWSRQGASGNTIYFGEGSWLTVV.

V and J are TRBV9 and TRBJ2-7, with TRBD2 as a possible D gene (7 bases). The CDR3 is made up of 14 amino acids. CDR1 SGDLS and CDR2 YYNGEE come from the germline V gene. The V gene lost 4 bases and the J gene lost 2 bases, with 13 bases spanning the gap. The CDR3 spells CASSPGGGPYEQYF. The CDR3 DNA sequence: TGTGCCAGCAGCCCTGGCGGGGGCCCCTACGAGCAGTACTTC.